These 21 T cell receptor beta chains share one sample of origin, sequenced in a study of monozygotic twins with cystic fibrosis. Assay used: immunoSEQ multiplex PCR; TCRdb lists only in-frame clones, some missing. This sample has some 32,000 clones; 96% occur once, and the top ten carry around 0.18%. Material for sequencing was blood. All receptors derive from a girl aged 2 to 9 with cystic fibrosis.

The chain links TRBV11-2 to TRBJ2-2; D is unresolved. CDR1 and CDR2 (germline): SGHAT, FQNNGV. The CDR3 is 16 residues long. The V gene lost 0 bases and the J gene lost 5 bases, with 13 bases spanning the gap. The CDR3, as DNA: TGTGCCAGCAGCTTAGAAACTCCCCGTGTGACCGGGGAGCTGTTTTTT. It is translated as CASSLETPRVTGELFF.

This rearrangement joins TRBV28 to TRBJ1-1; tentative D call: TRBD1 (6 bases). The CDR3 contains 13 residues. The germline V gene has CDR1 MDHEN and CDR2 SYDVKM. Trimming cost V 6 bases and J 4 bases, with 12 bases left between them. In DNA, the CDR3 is TGTGCCAGCAGCCCAGGGGTGAGCACTGAAGCTTTCTTT. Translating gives CASSPGVSTEAFF. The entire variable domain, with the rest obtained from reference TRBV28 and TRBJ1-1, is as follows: DVKVTQSSRYLVKRTGEKVFLECVQDMDHENMFWYRQDPGLGLRLIYFSYDVKMKEKGDIPEGYSVSREKKERFSLILESASTNQTSMYLCASSPGVSTEAFFGQGTRLTVV.

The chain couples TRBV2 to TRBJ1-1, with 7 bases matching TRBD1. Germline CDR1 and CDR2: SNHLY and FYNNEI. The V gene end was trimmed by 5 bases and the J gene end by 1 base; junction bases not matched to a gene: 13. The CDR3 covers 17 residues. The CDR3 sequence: CASSPRDRPRRNTEAFF. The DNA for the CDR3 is TGTGCCAGCAGTCCTCGGGACAGACCCCGCAGGAACACTGAAGCTTTCTTT.

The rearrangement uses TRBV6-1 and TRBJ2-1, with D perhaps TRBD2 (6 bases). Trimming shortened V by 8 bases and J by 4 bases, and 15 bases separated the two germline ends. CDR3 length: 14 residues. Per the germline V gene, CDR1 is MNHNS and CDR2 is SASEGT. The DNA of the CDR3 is TGTGCCAGCCAGTTAGGAGGGCGGTACAATGAGCAGTTCTTC. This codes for CASQLGGRYNEQFF.

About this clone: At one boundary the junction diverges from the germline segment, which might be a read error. DNA of the CDR3: TGCGCGGGATCGGGGACAGGGCGGGGAGGGAATGAAAAACTGTTTTTT. Residues: CAGSGTGRGGNEKLFF. The chain employs TRBV2 and TRBJ1-4, with 9 bases identical to TRBD1. Germline values: CDR1 SNHLY, CDR2 FYNNEI. The CDR3 totals 16 residues.

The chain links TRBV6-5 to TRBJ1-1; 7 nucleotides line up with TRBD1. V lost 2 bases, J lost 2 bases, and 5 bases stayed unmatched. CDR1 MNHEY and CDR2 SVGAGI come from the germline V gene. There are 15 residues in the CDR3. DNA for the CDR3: TGTGCCAGCAGTTACAGGGGGACAGATAACACTGAAGCTTTCTTT. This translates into CASSYRGTDNTEAFF.

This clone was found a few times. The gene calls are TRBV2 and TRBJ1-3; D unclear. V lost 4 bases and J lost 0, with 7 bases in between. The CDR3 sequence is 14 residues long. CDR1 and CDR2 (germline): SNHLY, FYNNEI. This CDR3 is CASSGRSSGNTIYF. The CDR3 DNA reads TGTGCCAGCAGTGGAAGGTCCTCTGGAAACACCATATATTTT.

CDR3 DNA: TGTGCTAGTGGTTTGGGAACCTACGAGCAGTACTTC. This codes for CASGLGTYEQYF. The V and J genes are TRBV12-5 and TRBJ2-7; D remains unclear. The CDR3 length is 12 residues. Germline CDR1 and CDR2: LGHNT and FRNRAP. Trimming removed 1 base at V and 2 bases at J, with 3 bases between.

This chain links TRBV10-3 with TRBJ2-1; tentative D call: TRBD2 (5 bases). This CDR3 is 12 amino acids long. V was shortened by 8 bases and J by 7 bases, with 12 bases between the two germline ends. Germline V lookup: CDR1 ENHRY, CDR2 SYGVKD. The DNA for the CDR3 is TGTGCCATCCTGGACTTGTCAAATGAGCAGTTCTTC. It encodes CAILDLSNEQFF.

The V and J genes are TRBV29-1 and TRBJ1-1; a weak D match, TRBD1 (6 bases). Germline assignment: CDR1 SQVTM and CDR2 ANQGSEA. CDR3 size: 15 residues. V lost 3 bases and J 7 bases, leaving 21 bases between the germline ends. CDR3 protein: CSVERQAFLFGEAFF. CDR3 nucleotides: TGCAGCGTTGAGCGACAGGCCTTCCTCTTCGGTGAAGCTTTCTTT.

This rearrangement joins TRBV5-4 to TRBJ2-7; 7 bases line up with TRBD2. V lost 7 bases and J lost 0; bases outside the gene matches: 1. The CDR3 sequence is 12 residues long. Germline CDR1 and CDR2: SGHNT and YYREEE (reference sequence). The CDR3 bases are TGTGCCAGCCAGCGGGACTCCTACGAGCAGTACTTC. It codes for CASQRDSYEQYF.

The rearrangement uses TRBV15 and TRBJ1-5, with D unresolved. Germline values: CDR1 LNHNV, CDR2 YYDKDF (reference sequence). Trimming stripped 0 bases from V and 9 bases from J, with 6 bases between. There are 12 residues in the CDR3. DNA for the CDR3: TGTGCCACCAGCAGAGATTGGGGGCCCCAGCATTTT. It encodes CATSRDWGPQHF.

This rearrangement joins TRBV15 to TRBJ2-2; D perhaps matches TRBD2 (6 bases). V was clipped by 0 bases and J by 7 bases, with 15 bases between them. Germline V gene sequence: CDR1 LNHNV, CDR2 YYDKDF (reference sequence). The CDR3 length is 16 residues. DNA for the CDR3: TGTGCCACCAGCAGAGATCCTTCCCTAGCGTACGGGGAGCTGTTTTTT. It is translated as CATSRDPSLAYGELFF.

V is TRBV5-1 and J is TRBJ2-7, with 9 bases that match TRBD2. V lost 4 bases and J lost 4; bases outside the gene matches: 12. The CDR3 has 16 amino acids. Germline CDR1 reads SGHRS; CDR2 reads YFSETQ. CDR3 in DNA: TGCGCCAGCAGCCCATTAGCGGGAGCCACCGCATACGAGCAGTACTTC. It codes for CASSPLAGATAYEQYF.

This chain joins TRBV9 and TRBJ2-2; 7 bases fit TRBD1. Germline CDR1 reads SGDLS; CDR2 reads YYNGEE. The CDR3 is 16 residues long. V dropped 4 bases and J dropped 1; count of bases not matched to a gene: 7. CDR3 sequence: CASSPRGGQNTGELFF. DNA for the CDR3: TGTGCCAGCAGCCCCCGAGGGGGCCAGAACACCGGGGAGCTGTTTTTT.

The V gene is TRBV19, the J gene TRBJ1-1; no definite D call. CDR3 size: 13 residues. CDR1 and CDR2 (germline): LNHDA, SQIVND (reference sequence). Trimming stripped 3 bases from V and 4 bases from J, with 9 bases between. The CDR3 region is CASSIGGFTEAFF. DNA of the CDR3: TGTGCCAGTAGTATCGGAGGGTTCACTGAAGCTTTCTTT.

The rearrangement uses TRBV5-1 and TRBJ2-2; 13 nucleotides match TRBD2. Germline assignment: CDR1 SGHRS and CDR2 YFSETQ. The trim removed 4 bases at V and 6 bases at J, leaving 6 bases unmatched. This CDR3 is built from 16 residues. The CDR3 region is CASSTGTSGMAGELFF. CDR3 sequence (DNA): TGCGCCAGCAGCACGGGGACTAGCGGGATGGCCGGGGAGCTGTTTTTT.

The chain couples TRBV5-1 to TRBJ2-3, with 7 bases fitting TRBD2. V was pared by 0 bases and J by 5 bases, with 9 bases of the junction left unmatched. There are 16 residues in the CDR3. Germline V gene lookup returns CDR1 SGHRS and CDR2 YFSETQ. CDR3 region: CASSLEGGRRVDTQYF. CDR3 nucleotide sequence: TGCGCCAGCAGCTTGGAAGGCGGGAGAAGGGTAGATACGCAGTATTTT. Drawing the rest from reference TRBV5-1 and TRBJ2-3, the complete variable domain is KAGVTQTPRYLIKTRGQQVTLSCSPISGHRSVSWYQQTPGQGLQFLFEYFSETQRNKGNFPGRFSGRQFSNSRSEMNVSTLELGDSALYLCASSLEGGRRVDTQYFGPGTRLTVL.

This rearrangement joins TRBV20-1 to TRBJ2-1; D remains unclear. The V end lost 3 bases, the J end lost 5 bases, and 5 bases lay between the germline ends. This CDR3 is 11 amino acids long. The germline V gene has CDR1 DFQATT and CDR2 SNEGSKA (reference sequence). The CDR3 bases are TGCAGTGCTAGTAAGAACAATGAGCAGTTCTTC. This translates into CSASKNNEQFF.

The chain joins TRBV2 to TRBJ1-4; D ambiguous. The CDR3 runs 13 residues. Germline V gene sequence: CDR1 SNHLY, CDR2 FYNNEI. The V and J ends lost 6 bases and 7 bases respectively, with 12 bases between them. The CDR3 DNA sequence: TGTGCCAGCAGAGGCCGGGAGGGTGAAAAACTGTTTTTT. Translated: CASRGREGEKLFF.

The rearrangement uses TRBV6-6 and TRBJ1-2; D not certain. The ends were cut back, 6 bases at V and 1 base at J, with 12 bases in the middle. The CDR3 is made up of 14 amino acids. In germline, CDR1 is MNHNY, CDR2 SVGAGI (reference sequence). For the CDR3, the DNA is TGTGCCAGCAGGAACGGACGGCATAACTATGGCTACACCTTC. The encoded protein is CASRNGRHNYGYTF.